The present TCR beta chain was sequenced within a study of beta chain features in type 1 diabetes. Expressed TCRB transcripts got sequenced, as all isolated RNA was reverse transcribed. Sequenced by immunoSEQ multiplex PCR; TCRdb stores in-frame clones only, minus some. The top ten clones hold 0.03% to 0.04% of a sample with 200,000 to 250,000 clones, 9.6% of them seen once. Germline CDR1 SGHAT, CDR2 FQNNGV. V gave up 5 bases and J gave up 10 bases; unmatched junction bases: 7. This CDR3 comprises 14 residues. This clone showed up just a few times. The TCR was taken from a woman in her late teens or twenties in good health. The rearrangement joins TRBV11-2 to TRBJ1-6; 8 bases agree with TRBD1. Sequences were obtained from naive CD4+ T cells from blood. The CDR3 nucleotides are TGTGCCAGCAGCGTGGGACAGGCCCCCTCACCCCTCCACTTT. Translating it yields CASSVGQAPSPLHF.